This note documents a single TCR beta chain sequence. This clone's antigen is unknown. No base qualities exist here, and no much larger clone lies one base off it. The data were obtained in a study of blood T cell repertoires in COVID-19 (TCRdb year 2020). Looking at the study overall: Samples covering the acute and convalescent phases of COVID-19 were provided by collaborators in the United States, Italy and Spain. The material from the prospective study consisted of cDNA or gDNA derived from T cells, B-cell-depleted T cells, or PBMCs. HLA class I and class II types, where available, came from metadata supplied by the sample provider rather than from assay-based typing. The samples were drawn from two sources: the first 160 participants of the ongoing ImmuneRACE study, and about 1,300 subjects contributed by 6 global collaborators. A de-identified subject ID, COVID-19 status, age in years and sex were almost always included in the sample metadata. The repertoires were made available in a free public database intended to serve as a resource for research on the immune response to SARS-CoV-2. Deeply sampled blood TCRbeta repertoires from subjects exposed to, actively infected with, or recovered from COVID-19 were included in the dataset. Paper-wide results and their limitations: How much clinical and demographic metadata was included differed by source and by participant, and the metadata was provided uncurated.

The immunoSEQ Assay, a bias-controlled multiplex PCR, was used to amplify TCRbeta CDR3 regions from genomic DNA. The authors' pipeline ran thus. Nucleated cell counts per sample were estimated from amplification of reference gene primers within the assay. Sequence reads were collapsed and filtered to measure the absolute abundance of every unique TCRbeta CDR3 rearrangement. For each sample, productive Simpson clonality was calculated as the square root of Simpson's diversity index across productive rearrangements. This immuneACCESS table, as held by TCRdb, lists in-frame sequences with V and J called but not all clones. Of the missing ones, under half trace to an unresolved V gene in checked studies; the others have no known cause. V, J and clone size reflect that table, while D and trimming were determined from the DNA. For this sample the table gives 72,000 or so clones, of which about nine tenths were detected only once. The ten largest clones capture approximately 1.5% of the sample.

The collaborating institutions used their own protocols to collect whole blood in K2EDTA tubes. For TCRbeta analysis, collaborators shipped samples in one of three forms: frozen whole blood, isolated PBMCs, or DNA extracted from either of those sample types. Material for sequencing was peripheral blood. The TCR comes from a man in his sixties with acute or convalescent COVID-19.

The nucleotides read TGTGCCAGCAGTGGGGACAACCATGAGCAGTTCTTC. Its amino acids are CASSGDNHEQFF. The sequence is built from TRBV6-4 and TRBJ2-1; the D gene is perhaps TRBD1, on 6 matching bases. The V end loses 4 bases and the J end loses 8 bases, and a stretch of 9 bases separates them. Sequences MRHNA (CDR1) and SNTAGT (CDR2) are obtained from the germline V gene. Inclusive of the bounding cysteine and phenylalanine, the CDR3 is 12 residues long. The kept DNA is CDR3 alone, 36 bases in frame from the first base.